The 32 T cell receptor beta chains below were found in one sample sequenced in a study of blood T cell repertoires in COVID-19. Here immunoSEQ multiplex PCR was the method, and the copy in TCRdb shows in-frame clones only, minus some. The sample has about 180,000 clones; 75% to 85% are singletons. Material: peripheral blood. The receptors shown here come from a human donor in a cohort sampled during active COVID-19.

The chain carries TRBV6-6 and TRBJ2-2, with TRBD2 identical over 7 bases. V shed 2 bases and J 4 bases; nucleotides not matched to a gene: 7. The germline gives CDR1 MNHNY, CDR2 SVGAGI (reference sequence). The CDR3 has 16 residues. This CDR3 reads CASSYLWTGGTGELFF. The CDR3 DNA reads as TGTGCCAGCAGTTACCTCTGGACGGGGGGCACCGGGGAGCTGTTTTTT.

The chain is built from TRBV5-1 and TRBJ2-4; TRBD2 agrees at 9 bases. From germline, CDR1 is SGHRS and CDR2 YFSETQ. The V and J ends lost 0 bases and 2 bases, in that order; junction bases with no gene match: 6. The CDR3 contains 17 residues. CDR3 residues: CASSLGLAGSPKNIQYF. CDR3 nucleotide sequence: TGCGCCAGCAGCTTGGGGCTAGCGGGGAGTCCCAAAAACATTCAGTACTTC.

CDR3 coding DNA: TGTGCCAGCAGCCCCGAGACTAGCCCCTCCTACGAGCAGTACTTC. It is translated as CASSPETSPSYEQYF. The chain combines TRBV9 with TRBJ2-7; 7 bases match TRBD2. Looked up from germline, CDR1 is SGDLS and CDR2 is YYNGEE. The CDR3 is 15 residues long. J gave up 0 bases and V 4 bases, and 7 bases lay outside the gene matches.

The chain has TRBV4-3 and TRBJ1-2; possible D gene TRBD1, 5 bases. The CDR3 contains 14 residues. CDR1 is LGHNA, CDR2 YSLEER, per germline. The V gene lost 2 bases and the J gene lost 8 bases, with 15 bases spanning the gap. CDR3 in amino acids: CASSQNGGRKGYTF. In DNA form, the CDR3 reads TGCGCCAGCAGCCAAAATGGGGGGAGGAAGGGCTACACCTTC.

The chain joins TRBV18 to TRBJ2-7, with TRBD2 matching 10 bases. Germline loops: CDR1 KGHSH, CDR2 LQKENI. V lost 3 bases to trimming and J lost 3 bases; unmatched junction nucleotides: 2. This CDR3 is 14 amino acids long. The CDR3 here is CASSPGLASYEQYF. The CDR3 region has the DNA TGTGCCAGCTCACCGGGACTAGCGAGCTACGAGCAGTACTTC.

The chain joins TRBV7-6 to TRBJ1-1; 7 bases map to TRBD1. The J segment lost 5 bases and the V segment lost 5 bases, leaving 11 bases of the junction unmatched. Germline assignment: CDR1 SGHVS and CDR2 FNYEAQ. The CDR3 runs 15 residues. CDR3 sequence (DNA): TGTGCCAGCAGCCAATCCACACAGGGGTGGACTGAAGCTTTCTTT. The encoded protein is CASSQSTQGWTEAFF.

The chain joins TRBV28 to TRBJ2-1, with TRBD2 matching over 13 bases. V trimming: 4 bases; J trimming: 8 bases; junction bases outside the gene matches: 8. Per germline, CDR1 MDHEN and CDR2 SYDVKM. The CDR3 runs 16 residues. The CDR3 loop reads CASSSTSGRAKDEQFF. CDR3 sequence (DNA): TGTGCCAGCAGTTCAACTAGCGGGAGGGCCAAGGATGAGCAGTTCTTC.

V gene TRBV29-1 combines with J gene TRBJ2-7; TRBD2 agrees at 10 bases. The length of the CDR3 is 13 residues. The germline V gene has CDR1 SQVTM and CDR2 ANQGSEA. V gave up 4 bases and J gave up 4 bases; unmatched junction bases: 4. CDR3 residues: CSVGSGRGYEQYF. CDR3 nucleotides: TGCAGCGTTGGAAGCGGGAGGGGTTACGAGCAGTACTTC.

This chain connects TRBV7-2 to TRBJ1-4; 10 bases are a match to TRBD1. Losses at the gene ends were 3 bases for V and 8 bases for J; bases not matched to a gene: 3. The V gene's germline CDR1 is SGHTA and CDR2 FQGNSA. This CDR3 contains 14 residues. Written as DNA, the CDR3 is TGTGCCAGCAGCTTGACAGGGGGCCGGGAAAAACTGTTTTTT. Encoded protein: CASSLTGGREKLFF.

The genes are TRBV7-2 and TRBJ2-7, with 9 bases identical to TRBD1. V shed 5 bases, J shed 6 bases, and the junction held 8 bases outside the gene matches. There are 14 residues in the CDR3. CDR1 SGHTA and CDR2 FQGNSA come from the germline V gene. CDR3 residues: CASSPSGTGTEQYF. The CDR3 nucleotides read TGTGCCAGCAGCCCAAGCGGGACAGGGACCGAGCAGTACTTC.

This rearrangement joins TRBV5-4 to TRBJ1-4; no definite D call. Per the germline V gene, CDR1 is SGHNT and CDR2 is YYREEE (reference sequence). This CDR3 is 16 amino acids long. Trimming cost V 0 bases and J 0 bases, with 9 bases left between them. The CDR3 bases are TGTGCCAGCAGCTTGGACTTACCCTCAACTAATGAAAAACTGTTTTTT. It yields the protein CASSLDLPSTNEKLFF. Filled out from reference TRBV5-4 and TRBJ1-4, the complete variable domain reads ETGVTQSPTHLIKTRGQQVTLRCSSQSGHNTVSWYQQALGQGPQFIFQYYREEENGRGNFPPRFSGLQFPNYSSELNVNALELDDSALYLCASSLDLPSTNEKLFFGSGTQLSVL.

The chain has TRBV27 and TRBJ1-6, with D perhaps TRBD1 (5 bases). CDR1 is MNHEY, CDR2 SMNVEV, per germline (reference sequence). Trimming took off 7 bases at V and 10 bases at J, with 17 bases between the two ends. This CDR3 comprises 14 residues. The CDR3 sequence is CASTYGRGGSPLHF. CDR3 in DNA: TGTGCCAGCACTTATGGGAGGGGCGGGTCACCCCTCCACTTT.

This clone is a singleton in its sample. V usage is TRBV7-2 and J usage is TRBJ2-7; TRBD2 matches at 12 bases. The ends lost 3 bases at V and 6 bases at J; junction bases unmatched: 6. Germline CDR1 SGHTA, CDR2 FQGNSA. The length of the CDR3 is 15 residues. This chain's CDR3 is CASSFSSGRGFEQYF. CDR3 in DNA: TGTGCCAGCAGCTTTTCTAGCGGGAGGGGTTTCGAGCAGTACTTC.

This clone was seen a few times. The chain employs TRBV3-1 (or the pseudogene TRBV3-2) and TRBJ2-7, with D unresolved. Germline V lookup: CDR1 LGHDT, CDR2 YNNKEL (reference sequence). The CDR3 runs to 11 residues. Trimming removed 5 bases from V and 6 bases from J, with 8 bases in between. CDR3 in amino acids: CASSTNSEQYF. The CDR3 nucleotides read TGTGCCAGCAGCACTAATTCCGAGCAGTACTTC.

Points on this clone: Other DNA variants within this sample encode the same CDR3. V and J are TRBV19 and TRBJ1-2, with a tentative D call TRBD1 (5 bases). This CDR3 comprises 13 residues. V dropped 3 bases and J dropped 3 bases, with 8 bases sitting between them. Looked up from germline, CDR1 is LNHDA and CDR2 is SQIVND (reference sequence). CDR3 amino acids: CASSITGDYGYTF. DNA for the CDR3: TGTGCCAGTAGTATCACAGGAGACTATGGCTACACCTTC.

The rearrangement links TRBV4-1 to TRBJ1-3; D not certain. Trimming pared 4 bases from V and 0 bases from J, leaving 10 bases between. The length of the CDR3 is 15 residues. In germline, CDR1 is MGHRA, CDR2 YSYEKL. CDR3 sequence (DNA): TGCGCCAGCAGCCTTCCACCTAGCTCTGGAAACACCATATATTTT. Its translation: CASSLPPSSGNTIYF.

The chain couples TRBV28 to TRBJ1-2; TRBD1 matches at 8 bases. V was clipped by 5 bases and J by 8 bases; unmatched bases: 16. CDR1 is MDHEN and CDR2 is SYDVKM in the germline V gene. This CDR3 has 16 residues. The CDR3 spells CASSPAGTGGPWGYTF. The CDR3 DNA reads TGTGCCAGCAGTCCTGCCGGGACAGGAGGGCCTTGGGGCTACACCTTC.

CDR3 in DNA: TGTGCCAGCAGCCCGGACACTTATCAGCCCCAGCATTTT. Translation gives CASSPDTYQPQHF. V usage is TRBV7-2 and J usage is TRBJ1-5, with a weak D call TRBD1 (5 bases). Germline CDR1 and CDR2: SGHTA and FQGNSA. The CDR3 is 13 residues long. Trimming pared 5 bases from V and 5 bases from J, leaving 10 bases between.

CDR3 in DNA: TGTGCCAGCAGCTCAAGCGTGAACACTGAAGCTTTCTTT. Protein: CASSSSVNTEAFF. The gene calls are TRBV7-6 and TRBJ1-1; D is unresolved. Trimming stripped 4 bases from V and 0 bases from J, with 6 bases between. This CDR3 region has 13 residues. From germline, CDR1 is SGHVS and CDR2 FNYEAQ.

The chain joins TRBV28 to TRBJ2-7, with 8 nucleotides matching TRBD2. V gave up 4 bases and J gave up 4 bases; unmatched junction bases: 9. The CDR3 has 15 residues. From germline, CDR1 is MDHEN and CDR2 SYDVKM. The CDR3 loop reads CASSSSGRGIYEQYF. The DNA of the CDR3 is TGTGCCAGCAGTTCCAGCGGGAGAGGGATATACGAGCAGTACTTC.

The chain couples TRBV5-4 to TRBJ2-1; TRBD2 aligns across 10 bases. The CDR3 totals 14 residues. V shed 3 bases and J 6 bases; nucleotides not matched to a gene: 3. CDR1 SGHNT and CDR2 YYREEE come from the germline V gene (reference sequence). CDR3 residues: CASSSGLAVNEQFF. The CDR3 DNA follows: TGTGCCAGCAGCTCAGGACTAGCGGTCAATGAGCAGTTCTTC.

The J gene is TRBJ1-4, the V gene TRBV15; TRBD1 matches at 7 bases. CDR3 length equals 16 residues. Unmatched junction bases numbered 5, after V lost 4 bases and J lost 0 bases. Germline loops: CDR1 LNHNV, CDR2 YYDKDF (reference sequence). The CDR3 DNA reads TGTGCCACCAGCACTAGAACAGGGGCAACTAATGAAAAACTGTTTTTT. This sequence encodes CATSTRTGATNEKLFF. Complete variable domain (other parts from reference TRBV15 and TRBJ1-4): DAMVIQNPRYQVTQFGKPVTLSCSQTLNHNVMYWYQQKSSQAPKLLFHYYDKDFNNEADTPDNFQSRRPNTSFCFLDIRSPGLGDTAMYLCATSTRTGATNEKLFFGSGTQLSVL.

V usage is TRBV7-2 and J usage is TRBJ1-3; D not certain. Germline V gene lookup returns CDR1 SGHTA and CDR2 FQGNSA. The CDR3 has 14 amino acids. Trimming stripped 0 bases from V and 7 bases from J, with 10 bases between. In nucleotides, the CDR3 is TGTGCCAGCAGCTTAGCCGAGGGTAGTAACACCATATATTTT. Its translation is CASSLAEGSNTIYF.

The genes are TRBV10-1 and TRBJ2-2; TRBD1 is a possible D gene (5 bases). Germline CDR1 reads WNHNN; CDR2 reads SYGVQD (reference sequence). V was trimmed by 3 bases and J by 3 bases, leaving 5 bases between them. This CDR3 has 13 residues. The CDR3 nucleotides are TGCGCCAGCAGTGACAGGGACACCGGGGAGCTGTTTTTT. This sequence encodes CASSDRDTGELFF.

J is TRBJ2-5 and V is TRBV6-5, with a tentative D call TRBD2 (5 bases). V was clipped by 0 bases and J by 5 bases, with 10 bases between them. Germline loops: CDR1 MNHEY, CDR2 SVGAGI. This CDR3 comprises 14 residues. The CDR3 DNA follows: TGTGCCAGCAGTTACTCGGACTTCCGGGAGACCCAGTACTTC. This translates into CASSYSDFRETQYF.

The genes are TRBV24-1 and TRBJ1-2, with 8 bases that match TRBD1. Germline lookup yields CDR1 KGHDR and CDR2 SFDVKD. The V gene end was trimmed by 6 bases and the J gene end by 8 bases; junction bases not matched to a gene: 10. The CDR3 totals 14 residues. The CDR3 loop reads CATSQGQVSPGYTF. The CDR3 region has the DNA TGTGCCACCAGTCAGGGACAGGTCTCTCCGGGCTACACCTTC.

The chain recombines TRBV14 with TRBJ2-7; TRBD2 matches 9 bases. V lost 7 bases and J lost 2; bases outside the gene matches: 15. The germline V gene encodes CDR1 SGHDN and CDR2 FVKESK. This CDR3 comprises 17 residues. The CDR3 coding sequence is TGTGCCAGCATCGGATCCCCCCCTAGCGGGATTCCCTACGAGCAGTACTTC. This encodes CASIGSPPSGIPYEQYF. The complete variable domain, with remaining parts taken from reference TRBV14 and TRBJ2-7, reads EAGVTQFPSHSVIEKGQTVTLRCDPISGHDNLYWYRRVMGKEIKFLLHFVKESKQDESGMPNNRFLAERTGGTYSTLKVQPAELEDSGVYFCASIGSPPSGIPYEQYFGPGTRLTVT.

V and J are TRBV6-5 and TRBJ2-2, with D possibly TRBD2 on 6 matching bases. In germline, CDR1 is MNHEY, CDR2 SVGAGI. The ends were cut back, 2 bases at V and 5 bases at J, with 6 bases in the middle. The CDR3 runs to 13 residues. CDR3 DNA: TGTGCCAGCAGTTACCGGGAGACCGGGGAGCTGTTTTTT. Its translation is CASSYRETGELFF.

The V gene is TRBV5-5, the J gene TRBJ2-7; 10 bases fit TRBD1. With V trimmed by 0 bases and J by 3 bases, 9 bases remained unmatched. The V gene's germline CDR1 is SGHKS and CDR2 YYEKEE (reference sequence). CDR3 size: 17 residues. The CDR3 region is CASSLATTGTGVYEQYF. The DNA for the CDR3 is TGTGCCAGCAGCTTGGCCACTACCGGGACAGGGGTCTACGAGCAGTACTTC.

The chain combines TRBV28 with TRBJ2-5; D perhaps matches TRBD1 (5 bases). The V and J ends lost 3 bases and 5 bases respectively, with 10 bases between them. CDR1 and CDR2 (germline): MDHEN, SYDVKM. The CDR3 extends over 13 amino acids. The CDR3: CASSFQGRETQYF. The CDR3 coding sequence is TGTGCCAGCAGTTTTCAGGGTCGGGAGACCCAGTACTTC.

The sample holds one count of this clone. The junction does not match germline at one end; this may be a read error. The gene calls are TRBV11-2 and TRBJ2-2; 8 nucleotides agree with TRBD1. Germline CDR1 and CDR2: SGHAT and FQNNGV. The CDR3 is 13 amino acids. CDR3 sequence: CASSIDRGGELFF. The CDR3 DNA is TGTGCCAGCAGCATAGACAGGGGCGGGGAGCTGTTTTTT. Full variable domain (missing parts from reference TRBV11-2 and TRBJ2-2): EAGVAQSPRYKIIEKRQSVAFWCNPISGHATLYWYQQILGQGPKLLIQFQNNGVVDDSQLPKDRFSAERLKGVDSTLKIQPAKLEDSAVYLCASSIDRGGELFFGEGSRLTVL.

This clone was counted a few times. The chain uses TRBV29-1 and TRBJ2-5, with D perhaps matching TRBD2 (6 bases). Germline V CDR1 and CDR2: SQVTM, ANQGSEA. V was cut by 7 bases and J by 1 base, with 16 bases left in between. The CDR3 is 14 amino acids. This CDR3 is CSAGRLGAQETQYF. CDR3 sequence (DNA): TGCAGCGCTGGGCGACTAGGGGCCCAAGAGACCCAGTACTTC.